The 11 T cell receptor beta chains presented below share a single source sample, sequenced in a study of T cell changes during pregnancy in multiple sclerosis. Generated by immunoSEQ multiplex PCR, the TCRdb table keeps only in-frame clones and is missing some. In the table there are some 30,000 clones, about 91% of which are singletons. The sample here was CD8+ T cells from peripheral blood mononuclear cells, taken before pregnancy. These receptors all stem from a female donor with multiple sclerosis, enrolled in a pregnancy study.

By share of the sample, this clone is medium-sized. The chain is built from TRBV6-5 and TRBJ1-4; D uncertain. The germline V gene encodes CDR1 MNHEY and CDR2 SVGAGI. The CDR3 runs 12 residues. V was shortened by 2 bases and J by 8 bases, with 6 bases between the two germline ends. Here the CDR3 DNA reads TGTGCCAGCAGTTACACCGGGGAAAAACTGTTTTTT. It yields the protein CASSYTGEKLFF.

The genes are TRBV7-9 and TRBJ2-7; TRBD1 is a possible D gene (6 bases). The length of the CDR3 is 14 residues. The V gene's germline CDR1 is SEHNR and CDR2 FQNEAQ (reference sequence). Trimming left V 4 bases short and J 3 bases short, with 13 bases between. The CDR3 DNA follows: TGTGCCAGCAGCTCTCGACAGGCCTTCTACGAGCAGTACTTC. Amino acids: CASSSRQAFYEQYF.

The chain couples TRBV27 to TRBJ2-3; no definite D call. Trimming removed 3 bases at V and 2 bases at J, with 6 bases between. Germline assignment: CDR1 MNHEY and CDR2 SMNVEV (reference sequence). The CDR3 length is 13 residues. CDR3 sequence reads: CASSLQVTDTQYF. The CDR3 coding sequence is TGTGCCAGCAGTTTGCAGGTCACAGATACGCAGTATTTT.

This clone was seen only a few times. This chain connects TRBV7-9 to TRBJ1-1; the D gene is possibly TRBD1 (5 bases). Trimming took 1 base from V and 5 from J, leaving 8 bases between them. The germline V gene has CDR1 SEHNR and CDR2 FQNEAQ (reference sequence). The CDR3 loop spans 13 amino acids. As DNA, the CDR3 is TGTGCCAGCAGCTTAGGGGACTGGACTGAAGCTTTCTTT. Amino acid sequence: CASSLGDWTEAFF.

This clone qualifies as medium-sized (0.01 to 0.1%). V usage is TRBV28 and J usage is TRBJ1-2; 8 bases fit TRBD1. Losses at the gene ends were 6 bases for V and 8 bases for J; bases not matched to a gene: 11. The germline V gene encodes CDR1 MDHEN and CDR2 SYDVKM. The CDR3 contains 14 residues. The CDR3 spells CASRDRETRGGYTF. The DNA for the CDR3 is TGTGCCAGCAGGGACAGGGAAACAAGGGGGGGCTACACCTTC.

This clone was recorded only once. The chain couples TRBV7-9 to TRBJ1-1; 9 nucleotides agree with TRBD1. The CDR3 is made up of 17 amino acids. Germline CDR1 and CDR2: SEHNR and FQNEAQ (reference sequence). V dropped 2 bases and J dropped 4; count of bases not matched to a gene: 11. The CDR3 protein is CASSLSRDRVGGTEAFF. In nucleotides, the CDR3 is TGTGCCAGCAGCTTATCCCGGGACAGGGTTGGGGGCACTGAAGCTTTCTTT. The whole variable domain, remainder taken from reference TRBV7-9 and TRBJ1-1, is DTGVSQNPRHKITKRGQNVTFRCDPISEHNRLYWYRQTLGQGPEFLTYFQNEAQLEKSRLLSDRFSAERPKGSFSTLEIQRTEQGDSAMYLCASSLSRDRVGGTEAFFGQGTRLTVV.

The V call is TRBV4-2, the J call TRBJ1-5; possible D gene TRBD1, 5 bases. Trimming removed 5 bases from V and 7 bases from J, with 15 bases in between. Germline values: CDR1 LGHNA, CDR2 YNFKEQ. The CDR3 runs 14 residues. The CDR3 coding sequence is TGTGCCAGCAGCACCTTTGGGGCAAGCCAGCCCCAGCATTTT. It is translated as CASSTFGASQPQHF.

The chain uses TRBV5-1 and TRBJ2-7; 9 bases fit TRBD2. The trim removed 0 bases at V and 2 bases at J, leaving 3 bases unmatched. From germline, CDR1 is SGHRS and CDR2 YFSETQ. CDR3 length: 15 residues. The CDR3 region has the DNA TGCGCCAGCAGCTTGGCGGCTAGCGGGACCTACGAGCAGTACTTC. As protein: CASSLAASGTYEQYF. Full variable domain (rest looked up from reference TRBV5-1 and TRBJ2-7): KAGVTQTPRYLIKTRGQQVTLSCSPISGHRSVSWYQQTPGQGLQFLFEYFSETQRNKGNFPGRFSGRQFSNSRSEMNVSTLELGDSALYLCASSLAASGTYEQYFGPGTRLTVT.

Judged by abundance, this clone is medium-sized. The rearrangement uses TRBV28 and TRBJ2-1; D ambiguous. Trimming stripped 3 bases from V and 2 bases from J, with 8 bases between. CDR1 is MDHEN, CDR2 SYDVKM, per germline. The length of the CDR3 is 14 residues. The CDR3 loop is CASSFVPAYNEQFF. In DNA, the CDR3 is TGTGCCAGCAGTTTCGTTCCAGCCTACAATGAGCAGTTCTTC.

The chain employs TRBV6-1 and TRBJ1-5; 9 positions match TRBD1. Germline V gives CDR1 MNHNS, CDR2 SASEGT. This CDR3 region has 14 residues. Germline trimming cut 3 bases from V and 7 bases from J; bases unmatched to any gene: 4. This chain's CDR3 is CASSEGTGYQPQHF. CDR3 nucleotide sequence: TGTGCCAGCAGTGAGGGGACAGGGTACCAGCCCCAGCATTTT.

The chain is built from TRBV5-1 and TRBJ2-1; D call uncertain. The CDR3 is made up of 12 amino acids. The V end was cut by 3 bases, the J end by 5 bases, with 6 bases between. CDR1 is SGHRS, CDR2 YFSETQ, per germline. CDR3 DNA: TGCGCCAGCAGCTCGCGAAACAATGAGCAGTTCTTC. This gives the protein CASSSRNNEQFF.